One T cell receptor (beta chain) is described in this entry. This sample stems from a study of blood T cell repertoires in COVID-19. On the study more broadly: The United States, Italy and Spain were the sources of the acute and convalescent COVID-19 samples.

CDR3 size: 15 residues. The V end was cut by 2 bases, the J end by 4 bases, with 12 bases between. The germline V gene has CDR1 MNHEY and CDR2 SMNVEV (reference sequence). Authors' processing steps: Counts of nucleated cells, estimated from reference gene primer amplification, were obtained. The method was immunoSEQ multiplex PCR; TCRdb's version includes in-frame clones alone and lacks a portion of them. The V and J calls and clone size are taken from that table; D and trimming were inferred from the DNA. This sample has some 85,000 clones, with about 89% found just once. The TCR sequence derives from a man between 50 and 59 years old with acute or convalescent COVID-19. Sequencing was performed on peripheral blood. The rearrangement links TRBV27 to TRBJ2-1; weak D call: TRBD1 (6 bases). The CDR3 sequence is CASSLRGGLYNEQFF. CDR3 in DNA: TGTGCCAGCAGTTTACGTGGGGGCCTTTACAATGAGCAGTTCTTC.